The T cell receptor beta chain under discussion was sequenced for a study of blood T cell repertoires in COVID-19. Overall study context: Collection of acute and convalescent COVID-19 samples took place in the United States, Italy and Spain. In each case, the material was cDNA or gDNA derived from T cells, B-cell-depleted T cells, or PBMCs.

Germline CDR1 reads GTSNPN; CDR2 reads SVGIG (reference sequence). Trimming took 2 bases from V and 5 from J, leaving 10 bases between them. CDR3 length equals 13 residues. Seattle patients were enrolled during active infection and followed longitudinally. How the authors handled the data: Amplification from reference gene primers served as the basis for estimated nucleated cell counts. Produced via immunoSEQ multiplex PCR; TCRdb's table is partial and in-frame only. V and J calls and clone size follow that table, whereas D and trimming were derived from the DNA. The data show tens of thousands of clones, approximately 91% seen once.

The sample was peripheral blood. This TCR derives from a man in his sixties with COVID-19, enrolled during active disease. The gene calls are TRBV30 and TRBJ1-5; D uncertain. The CDR3 sequence: CAWSLQDYQPQHF. In nucleotides, the CDR3 is TGTGCCTGGAGTCTGCAGGACTATCAGCCCCAGCATTTT.